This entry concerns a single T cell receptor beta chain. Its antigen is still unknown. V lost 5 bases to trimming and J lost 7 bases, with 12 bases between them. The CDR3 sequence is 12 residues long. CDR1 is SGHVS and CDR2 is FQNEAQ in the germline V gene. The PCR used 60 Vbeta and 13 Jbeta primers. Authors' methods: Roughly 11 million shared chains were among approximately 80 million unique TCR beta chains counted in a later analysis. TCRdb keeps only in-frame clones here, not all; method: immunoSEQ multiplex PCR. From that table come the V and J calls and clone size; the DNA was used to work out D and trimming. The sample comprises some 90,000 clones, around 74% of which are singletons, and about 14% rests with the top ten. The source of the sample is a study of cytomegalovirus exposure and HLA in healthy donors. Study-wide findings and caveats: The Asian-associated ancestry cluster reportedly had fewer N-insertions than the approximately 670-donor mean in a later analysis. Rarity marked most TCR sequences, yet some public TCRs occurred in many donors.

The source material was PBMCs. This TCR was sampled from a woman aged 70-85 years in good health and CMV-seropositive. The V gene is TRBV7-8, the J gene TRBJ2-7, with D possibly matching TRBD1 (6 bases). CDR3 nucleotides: TGTGCCAGCAGCCCCAACAGGGTTGAGCAGTACTTC. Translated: CASSPNRVEQYF.